This T cell receptor (beta chain) stems from a study of quantifying T cell responses using KT2 cells. Study in general: Reverse transcription used primers in the TCR alpha and beta constant regions. Under optimum conditions, T4 ligation efficiency was estimated at more than 8%. General study findings and limits: KT2 sequence counts showed saturation when very many KT2 cells were spiked in.

Of note for this clonotype: Its antigen is as yet unknown.

An oligo carrying a UMI was ligated to the cDNA 3' end. An equimolar mix of RC1.1 and RC1.2 primed the beta chain across TRBC1 and TRBC2. TCRdb reprocessed the UMI-ligation and nested PCR reads via MiXCR and lists one record per CDR3 protein. The repertoire has 25,000 to 40,000 distinct CDR3 sequences, about a tenth of them found once; the top ten carry roughly 9%. Trimming pared 4 bases from V and 1 base from J, leaving 13 bases between. The CDR3 is 15 amino acids. The V gene's germline CDR1 is SEHNR and CDR2 FQNEAQ (reference sequence). KT2, a clone with a known TCR, was spiked into unfractionated PBMC. A range of KT2-to-PBMC ratios was made using fixed PBMC numbers.

Sequencing was done on a sample of PBMCs spiked with cells of the T cell clone KT2. This chain connects TRBV7-9 to TRBJ1-1; no firm D call. The clonotype comes from a human donor. This chain's CDR3 is CASSSSQIQNTEAFF. The DNA of the CDR3 is TGTGCCAGCAGCTCCTCGCAGATACAGAACACTGAAGCTTTCTTT.